In its sample, the clone carrying this T cell receptor (beta chain) was seen a few times. The target antigen is unknown. J gave up 4 bases and V 1 base, and 5 bases lay outside the gene matches. In germline, CDR1 is SGHNT, CDR2 YYREEE (reference sequence). The CDR3 extends over 15 amino acids. Noted treatment: roughly nine-day PBMC culture with coronavirus spike peptide pools or control peptides (ViraFEST assay). The entry originates in a study of vaccination and CD4 T cells after COVID-19. Cultured CD4+ T-cell DNA underwent Oncomine TCR Beta short-read sequencing. Scientists extracted genomic DNA from CD4+ T cells grown in culture. TCRdb used MiXCR to reprocess the PCR reads, holding one entry per CDR3 protein. The sample has some 10,000 distinct CDR3 sequences; over 55% are singletons.

The sample taken for sequencing was CD4+ T cells from blood, cultured in vitro. The V and J genes are TRBV5-4 and TRBJ2-1; 7 bases fit TRBD2. This clonotype was sampled from a human donor who had recovered from COVID-19. CDR3 DNA sequence: TGTGCCAGCAGCTTGCGGCTGCGGGAGTACAATGAGCAGTTCTTC. It encodes CASSLRLREYNEQFF.